These 5 T cell receptor beta chains were all obtained from the same sample, sequenced in a study of OX40 agonist ivuxolimab in advanced cancers. Produced via immunoSEQ multiplex PCR; TCRdb's table is partial and in-frame only. The sample contains approximately 68,000 clones, around 90% of which appear only once. Source: CD4+ or CD8+ T cells sorted from blood, taken in a trial of the OX40 agonist ivuxolimab. The receptor source for this set is an adult with an advanced solid tumor such as melanoma, head and neck, liver or kidney cancer.

The chain combines TRBV21-1 with TRBJ1-6; TRBD1, the D gene given by the table, was not confirmed from the DNA. TRBV21-1 is given as a pseudogene. The CDR3 extends over 12 amino acids. The DNA of the CDR3 is TGTGCCAGCCGGACAGACCATTCACCCCTCCACTTT. Translating gives CASRTDHSPLHF.

The V gene is TRBV19, the J gene TRBJ1-2; D gene unclear. CDR3 length: 15 residues. Trimming took 2 bases from V and 8 from J, leaving 18 bases between them. Germline V gene sequence: CDR1 LNHDA, CDR2 SQIVND (reference sequence). CDR3: CASSILSPGLGGYTF. CDR3 sequence (DNA): TGTGCCAGTAGTATACTCTCCCCCGGGTTGGGGGGCTACACCTTC.

As concerns this clone: A junction boundary mismatches the germline segment, possibly from a read error. This chain uses TRBV7-7 with TRBJ2-7; 7 nucleotides match TRBD1. Germline CDR1 and CDR2: SSHAT and FNYEAQ (reference sequence). The CDR3 contains 14 residues. CDR3 loop: CASSLETGWGEQYF. CDR3 sequence (DNA): TGTGCTAGCAGCTTAGAGACAGGGTGGGGCGAGCAGTACTTC.

This rearrangement joins TRBV6-6 to TRBJ1-2; 8 bases line up with TRBD1. This CDR3 is built from 16 residues. The ends lost 0 bases at V and 7 bases at J; junction bases unmatched: 10. CDR1 is MNHNY and CDR2 is SVGAGI in the germline V gene (reference sequence). In DNA form, the CDR3 reads TGTGCCAGCAGTTACTCGATAGGGCAGGGGGCGGGTGGCTACACCTTC. Encoded protein: CASSYSIGQGAGGYTF.

This rearrangement joins TRBV6-5 to TRBJ2-1; tentative D call: TRBD1 (5 bases). The germline gives CDR1 MNHEY, CDR2 SVGAGI. The ends were cut back, 2 bases at V and 5 bases at J, with 10 bases in the middle. The CDR3 spans 14 residues. In DNA form, the CDR3 reads TGTGCCAGCAGTTACAGGGGAACCCACAATGAGCAGTTCTTC. This encodes CASSYRGTHNEQFF.